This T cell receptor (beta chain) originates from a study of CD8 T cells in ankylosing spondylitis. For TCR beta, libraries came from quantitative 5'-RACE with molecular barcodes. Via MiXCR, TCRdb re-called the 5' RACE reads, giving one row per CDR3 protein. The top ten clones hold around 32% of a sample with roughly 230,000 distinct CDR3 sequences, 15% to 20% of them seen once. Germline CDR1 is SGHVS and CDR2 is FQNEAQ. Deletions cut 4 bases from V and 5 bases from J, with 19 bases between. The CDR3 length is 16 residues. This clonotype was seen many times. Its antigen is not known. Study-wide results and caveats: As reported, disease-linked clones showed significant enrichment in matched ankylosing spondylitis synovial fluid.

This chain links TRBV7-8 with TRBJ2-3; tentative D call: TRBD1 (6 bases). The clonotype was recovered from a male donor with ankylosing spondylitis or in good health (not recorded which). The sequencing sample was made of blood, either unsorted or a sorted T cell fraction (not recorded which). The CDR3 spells CASSYNRVGAGDTQYF. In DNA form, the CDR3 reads TGTGCCAGCAGCTACAACAGGGTTGGGGCTGGAGATACGCAGTATTTT.